The 9 T cell receptor beta chains listed next were all sequenced from one sample in a study of response to subunit inactivated influenza vaccine. Via MiXCR, TCRdb re-called the RT-PCR reads, giving one row per CDR3 protein. This sample yields fewer than 650,000 distinct CDR3 sequences, of which 10% to 15% are seen a single time; less than 15% belongs to the top ten. The sequenced sample was PBMCs from blood, obtained 35 to 45 days after vaccination. The origin of the receptors is a man aged 50 or older who received an inactivated influenza vaccine.

A few counts support this clonotype. This chain uses TRBV20-1 with TRBJ2-7; D gene uncertain. The ends were cut back, 2 bases at V and 6 bases at J, with 8 bases in the middle. Germline V gives CDR1 DFQATT, CDR2 SNEGSKA (reference sequence). This CDR3 contains 11 residues. The chain's CDR3 is CSARLGSEQYF. CDR3 bases: TGCAGTGCTAGACTTGGGTCCGAGCAGTACTTC.

This clonotype was detected only a few times. The V gene is TRBV5-1, the J gene TRBJ2-7, with 9 positions matching TRBD2. Trimming removed 0 bases from V and 2 bases from J; junction bases left unmatched: 3. Germline CDR1 and CDR2: SGHRS and YFSETQ. This CDR3 comprises 15 residues. The CDR3 DNA reads as TGCGCCAGCAGCTTGGCTAGCGGGGAGACCTACGAGCAGTACTTC. This encodes CASSLASGETYEQYF.

This clonotype was observed a few times. This chain joins TRBV20-1 and TRBJ2-3; no clear D. Trimming took off 6 bases at V and 6 bases at J, with 10 bases between the two ends. Germline values: CDR1 DFQATT, CDR2 SNEGSKA (reference sequence). CDR3 size: 11 residues. The CDR3: CSATHQDTQYF. The DNA of the CDR3 is TGCAGTGCCACCCACCAGGATACGCAGTATTTT.

This clonotype was picked up a small number of times. The chain uses TRBV5-1 and TRBJ2-7; D uncertain. The germline gives CDR1 SGHRS, CDR2 YFSETQ. V was trimmed by 2 bases and J by 4 bases, leaving 10 bases between them. This CDR3 has 13 amino acids. CDR3 nucleotide sequence: TGCGCCAGCAGCTTTGCCGGTTTTTACGAGCAGTACTTC. Its translation: CASSFAGFYEQYF.

This clonotype was recorded many times. The chain has TRBV5-5 and TRBJ2-5; 8 bases agree with TRBD2. The CDR3 loop spans 16 amino acids. Germline lookup yields CDR1 SGHKS and CDR2 YYEKEE (reference sequence). The ends lost 2 bases at V and 0 bases at J; junction bases unmatched: 6. The DNA of the CDR3 is TGTGCCAGCAGCTTCTCCAGCGGGAGTTACCAAGAGACCCAGTACTTC. Translated: CASSFSSGSYQETQYF.

V usage is TRBV4-1 and J usage is TRBJ1-3; TRBD1 aligns across 8 bases. J gave up 6 bases and V 1 base, and 8 bases lay outside the gene matches. Germline values: CDR1 MGHRA, CDR2 YSYEKL. The CDR3 sequence is 16 residues long. The CDR3 protein is CASSQVAVQGVNTIYF. The CDR3 DNA follows: TGCGCCAGCAGCCAAGTGGCGGTACAGGGGGTAAACACCATATATTTT.

This clonotype was seen a handful of times. V is TRBV12-3 or TRBV12-4 and J is TRBJ2-1; D gene uncertain. This CDR3 has 15 residues. Between the trimmed V and J ends, which lost 1 base and 2 bases, there was a span of 9 bases. The CDR3 nucleotides read TGTGCCAGCAGTTTAGGCAGTCCAGCCTACAATGAGCAGTTCTTC. Translating it yields CASSLGSPAYNEQFF.

The chain couples TRBV3-1 to TRBJ2-5; 7 bases agree with TRBD2. This CDR3 is built from 15 residues. CDR1 is LGHDT, CDR2 YNNKEL, per germline (reference sequence). The V gene end was trimmed by 0 bases and the J gene end by 4 bases; junction bases not matched to a gene: 5. CDR3 amino acids: CASSQDGGGRETQYF. The CDR3 DNA reads TGTGCCAGCAGCCAAGACGGGGGAGGGCGAGAGACCCAGTACTTC.

This clonotype has at least ten counts. The genes are TRBV6-2 or TRBV6-3 and TRBJ2-7; TRBD2 might be the D (6 bases). The CDR3 sequence is 13 residues long. V lost 6 bases and J lost 6, with 15 bases in between. Germline assignment: CDR1 MNHEY and CDR2 SVGEGT. In DNA, the CDR3 is TGTGCCAGCAGCCAGCGGGTGGCGTCCGAGCAGTACTTC. It codes for CASSQRVASEQYF.